This record covers a single T cell receptor beta chain. V shed 6 bases and J 9 bases; nucleotides not matched to a gene: 12. The CDR3 has 15 amino acids. Germline lookup yields CDR1 SQVTM and CDR2 ANQGSEA. This record comes from a study of blood T cell repertoires in COVID-19. Method: immunoSEQ multiplex PCR; TCRdb's copy keeps in-frame clones and lacks some. The sample has about 160,000 clones, roughly 80% seen once; the top ten hold approximately 2.6%. Sequencing was performed on peripheral blood. The rearrangement joins TRBV29-1 to TRBJ2-1; the match to TRBD2 covers 12 bases. The receptor was derived from a man between 65 and 80 years old with acute or convalescent COVID-19. CDR3 sequence reads: CSVKELAGGSGEQFF. As DNA, the CDR3 is TGCAGCGTGAAAGAGCTAGCGGGAGGGTCGGGTGAGCAGTTCTTC.